This is a list of T cell receptor beta chains from one sample in a study of T cells in Graves' hyperthyroidism and ophthalmopathy. MiXCR, applied by TCRdb to the multiplex PCR reads, yields one record per CDR3 protein. The table shows 410,000 or so distinct CDR3 sequences, with about 15% occurring only once. Sequencing used blood. The receptors here all came from a man between 18 and 35 years old with Graves' ophthalmopathy. The conserved cysteine and the conserved F or W are not part of the CDR3 here.

>TRBV5-1|TRBJ2-5
ASSPGQGSETQY
>TRBV5-1|TRBJ1-4
ASRFRQGLGEKLF
>TRBV5-6|TRBJ2-1
ASSPGPSSYNEQF
>TRBV3-1|TRBJ1-2
ASSQVSAGGYT
>TRBV4-1|TRBJ2-5
ASSQWGAGGTQETQY
>TRBV12-3/TRBV12-4|TRBJ2-7
ASSTRDSYEQY
>TRBV6-1|TRBJ1-2
ASSDLLDRGYGYT
>TRBV12-3/TRBV12-4|TRBJ1-5
ASSFREHQPQH
>TRBV7-2|TRBJ2-7
ASSWGLADSYEQY
>TRBV19|TRBJ2-2
ASSDGQNANTGELF
>TRBV2|TRBJ2-7
ASPERTDPYEQY
>TRBV6-2/TRBV6-3|TRBJ2-2
ASSYSVDTGELF
>TRBV20-1|TRBJ2-5
SARGLAGGPETQY
>TRBV28|TRBJ1-5
ASSRTAGNSNQPQH
>TRBV13|TRBJ2-2
ASSPRSRMTGELF
>TRBV12-3/TRBV12-4|TRBJ2-7
ASTWASGGAGEQY
>TRBV6-6|TRBJ2-1
ASSYRLAGGDEQF
>TRBV29-1|TRBJ2-7
SVPGQLYEQY
>TRBV6-1|TRBJ2-3
ASSSSGISTDTQY
>TRBV5-1|TRBJ2-3
ASSSIGTQRDTQY
>TRBV20-1|TRBJ2-5
SARPGLAGGMYQETQY
>TRBV19|TRBJ2-1
ASSDRPPGLAGGYEQF
>TRBV10-3|TRBJ2-1
AISATSGTGYNEQF
>TRBV13|TRBJ2-5
ASSLPGGEETQY
>TRBV3-1|TRBJ2-3
ASSSTKGTDTQY
>TRBV2|TRBJ1-2
ASSFQDNYGYT
>TRBV7-8|TRBJ1-5
ASQDTNLNQPQH
>TRBV27|TRBJ2-3
ASRDLSGHRYTDTQY
>TRBV3-1|TRBJ2-2
ASSHSGRAGTGELF
>TRBV12-3/TRBV12-4|TRBJ2-1
ASTYQDEQF